What follows are 4 T cell receptor beta chains derived from one specimen sequenced in a study of blood T cells in healthy people across ages. Then a second PCR, running roughly 7 to 11 cycles, was carried out with a sample-barcoded 5' primer and a J-beta primer mix. Each CDR3 protein is one row after TCRdb ran MiXCR on the 5' RACE reads. The sample records around 1.5 million distinct CDR3 sequences, approximately 40% being singletons. Sample: blood. These receptors all come from a woman between 18 and 29 years old in good health.

V gene TRBV5-1 combines with J gene TRBJ1-1; 9 nucleotides match TRBD1. The ends lost 0 bases at V and 0 bases at J; junction bases unmatched: 9. Germline values: CDR1 SGHRS, CDR2 YFSETQ. The CDR3 length is 18 residues. CDR3 nucleotides: TGCGCCAGCAGCTTGGGGGACAGGGCAGGCCCCTTGAACACTGAAGCTTTCTTT. As protein: CASSLGDRAGPLNTEAFF.

J is TRBJ1-2 and V is TRBV20-1, with TRBD1 matching 8 bases. Unmatched junction bases numbered 12, after V lost 5 bases and J lost 4 bases. The germline gives CDR1 DFQATT, CDR2 SNEGSKA (reference sequence). The CDR3 extends over 15 amino acids. Here the CDR3 reads CSAPGQGKQSYGYTF. DNA for the CDR3: TGCAGTGCTCCTGGACAGGGCAAGCAGAGCTATGGCTACACCTTC.

This clonotype was seen only a few times. This chain links TRBV4-1 with TRBJ2-7, with TRBD1 identical over 9 bases. CDR1 MGHRA and CDR2 YSYEKL come from the germline V gene. This CDR3 comprises 14 residues. V gave up 2 bases and J gave up 3 bases; unmatched junction bases: 2. CDR3 DNA sequence: TGCGCCAGCAGCCAAAAGACAGGGGGCTACGAGCAGTACTTC. Protein product: CASSQKTGGYEQYF.

The rearrangement joins TRBV18 to TRBJ1-1; 7 bases line up with TRBD1. Germline V gene lookup returns CDR1 KGHSH and CDR2 LQKENI. Germline trimming cut 2 bases from V and 2 bases from J; bases unmatched to any gene: 8. This CDR3 has 16 amino acids. CDR3 DNA: TGTGCCAGCTCACCAAAACGACAGGGCGCTAACACTGAAGCTTTCTTT. This sequence encodes CASSPKRQGANTEAFF.